Shown below are 20 T cell receptor beta chains from a single sample sequenced in a study of low-dose radiotherapy and immunotherapy resistance in tumors. Time point noted: before trial treatment. TRAV and TRBV primers primed cDNA for both TCRalpha and TCRbeta. TCR amplification used roughly 21 PCR cycles, a constant-region primer and a V-primer adapter. TCRdb independently ran MiXCR on the reads; one entry per CDR3 protein. Of some 39,000 distinct CDR3 sequences in the sample, roughly a third were seen once. Specimen: PBMCs, collected before treatment. These receptors originate from a male donor with gallbladder cancer.

Ten or more counts support this clonotype. The chain couples TRBV29-1 to TRBJ2-7; 8 bases map to TRBD2. CDR1 and CDR2 from the germline V gene are SQVTM and ANQGSEA. V dropped 1 base and J dropped 7; count of bases not matched to a gene: 9. CDR3 size: 14 residues. The CDR3 DNA is TGCAGCGTTGAAGGCAAACAGGGCGGGAGGGAGCAGTACTTC. This gives the protein CSVEGKQGGREQYF.

The chain uses TRBV5-1 and TRBJ2-2; 9 bases are a match to TRBD1. The germline V gene encodes CDR1 SGHRS and CDR2 YFSETQ. The CDR3 covers 15 residues. The junction had 8 bases not matched to a gene; V was cut back by 7 bases and J by 4 bases. CDR3 sequence: CASAAGTGTTGELFF. CDR3 DNA: TGCGCCAGCGCCGCCGGGACAGGGACCACCGGGGAGCTGTTTTTT. The entire variable domain, with the rest obtained from reference TRBV5-1 and TRBJ2-2, is as follows: KAGVTQTPRYLIKTRGQQVTLSCSPISGHRSVSWYQQTPGQGLQFLFEYFSETQRNKGNFPGRFSGRQFSNSRSEMNVSTLELGDSALYLCASAAGTGTTGELFFGEGSRLTVL.

This clonotype appeared many times. The CDR3 DNA reads as TGTGCCAGCAGTTACCCCGGGACTAGCGGGGAGAACACCGGGGAGCTGTTTTTT. It specifies CASSYPGTSGENTGELFF. J is TRBJ2-2 and V is TRBV28, with 13 bases identical to TRBD2. V was pared by 4 bases and J by 1 base, with 6 bases of the junction left unmatched. CDR1 is MDHEN and CDR2 is SYDVKM in the germline V gene. The CDR3 has 18 residues.

V and J are TRBV3-1 and TRBJ2-7; D might be TRBD2 (6 bases). Trimming pared 1 base from V and 0 bases from J, leaving 13 bases between. There are 16 residues in the CDR3. The V gene's germline CDR1 is LGHDT and CDR2 YNNKEL (reference sequence). CDR3 amino acids: CASSQVRGVGSYEQYF. The CDR3 DNA follows: TGTGCCAGCAGCCAAGTCCGCGGGGTAGGCTCCTACGAGCAGTACTTC.

In this sample, this clonotype turned up many times. This chain connects TRBV11-2 to TRBJ2-1; 7 nucleotides line up with TRBD2. V was clipped by 4 bases and J by 8 bases; unmatched bases: 11. CDR1 is SGHAT and CDR2 is FQNNGV in the germline V gene. The CDR3 is 15 residues long. CDR3 in amino acids: CASSSGMGGSYEQFF. The CDR3 DNA reads TGTGCCAGCAGCTCCGGGATGGGCGGGAGCTATGAGCAGTTCTTC.

This clonotype occurred many times. The chain uses TRBV6-6 and TRBJ2-2; weak D call: TRBD1 (5 bases). Trimming removed 7 bases at V and 5 bases at J, with 8 bases between. The CDR3 covers 12 residues. Germline-derived CDR1 and CDR2 are MNHNY and SVGAGI (reference sequence). The CDR3 region is CASIRGTGELFF. CDR3 bases: TGTGCCAGCATTAGGGGAACCGGGGAGCTGTTTTTT.

This chain uses TRBV2 with TRBJ2-3, with TRBD2 matching 9 bases. CDR1 and CDR2 from the germline V gene are SNHLY and FYNNEI. V trimming: 0 bases; J trimming: 2 bases; junction bases outside the gene matches: 9. The CDR3 consists of 18 residues. The CDR3 region has the DNA TGTGCCAGCAGTGAAGCGGGGTCAGCGGGGGGCCTCACAGATACGCAGTATTTT. Translated, it gives CASSEAGSAGGLTDTQYF.

A word on this clonotype: One end of the junction is discordant with germline, which a read error may explain. The chain uses TRBV5-1 and TRBJ2-1; tentatively, D is TRBD2 (6 bases). CDR1 SGHRS and CDR2 YFSETQ come from the germline V gene. The CDR3 consists of 12 residues. The CDR3 DNA sequence: TGCGCCAACAGCTCCGCGGGGAAAGAGCAGTTCTTC. Its protein is CANSSAGKEQFF.

J is TRBJ1-3 and V is TRBV12-3 or TRBV12-4; D not resolved. Trimming removed 3 bases at V and 6 bases at J, with 9 bases between. The CDR3 runs 13 residues. The CDR3 is CASSFGFENTIYF. The DNA for the CDR3 is TGTGCCAGCAGTTTTGGGTTTGAAAACACCATATATTTT.

The rearrangement uses TRBV5-1 and TRBJ1-1; D is possibly TRBD1 (5 bases). Deletions cut 4 bases from V and 1 base from J, with 11 bases between. Germline V gene data show CDR1 as SGHRS and CDR2 as YFSETQ. CDR3 length equals 14 residues. The CDR3 coding sequence is TGCGCCAGCAGCGGGGCAGGGAAGAACACTGAAGCTTTCTTT. Translation gives CASSGAGKNTEAFF.

This clonotype showed up many times. The genes are TRBV9 and TRBJ2-1, with 12 bases matching TRBD2. Germline values: CDR1 SGDLS, CDR2 YYNGEE. With V trimmed by 0 bases and J by 4 bases, 5 bases remained unmatched. This CDR3 spans 17 amino acids. CDR3: CASSVAGLAGGYNEQFF. The CDR3 DNA is TGTGCCAGCAGCGTAGCCGGTCTAGCGGGAGGGTACAATGAGCAGTTCTTC.

This sequence joins TRBV28 and TRBJ2-7; the D is unclear. Germline CDR1 reads MDHEN; CDR2 reads SYDVKM. Deletions cut 3 bases from V and 3 bases from J, with 6 bases between. This CDR3 has 12 amino acids. CDR3 sequence reads: CASSFLGYEQYF. CDR3 sequence (DNA): TGTGCCAGCAGTTTCCTTGGCTACGAGCAGTACTTC.

The chain couples TRBV28 to TRBJ2-1, with D perhaps TRBD1 (5 bases). Germline V gives CDR1 MDHEN, CDR2 SYDVKM. Trimming took off 5 bases at V and 8 bases at J, with 16 bases between the two ends. The CDR3 is 14 residues long. The CDR3 here is CASSREGARDEQFF. In DNA, the CDR3 is TGTGCCAGCAGTCGAGAAGGGGCTAGGGATGAGCAGTTCTTC.

This clonotype appeared many times. This chain uses TRBV27 with TRBJ1-1; D not resolved. Between the trimmed V and J ends, which lost 1 base and 1 base, there was a span of 10 bases. The CDR3 is 15 residues long. Looked up from germline, CDR1 is MNHEY and CDR2 is SMNVEV (reference sequence). CDR3 DNA: TGTGCCAGCAGTTTATGGAATACAGAGAACACTGAAGCTTTCTTT. It encodes CASSLWNTENTEAFF.

This clonotype was seen at least ten times. The V and J genes are TRBV12-3 or TRBV12-4 and TRBJ2-3; 10 positions match TRBD2. The CDR3 sequence is 14 residues long. V shed 6 bases, J shed 6 bases, and the junction held 6 bases outside the gene matches. CDR3 sequence reads: CASSQRGGQDTQYF. Written as DNA, the CDR3 is TGTGCCAGCAGCCAGCGGGGGGGCCAGGATACGCAGTATTTT.

This clonotype was found many times. The chain carries TRBV14 and TRBJ1-2, with TRBD1 matching 8 bases. CDR1 is SGHDN and CDR2 is FVKESK in the germline V gene. The CDR3 is made up of 17 amino acids. Trimming at V came to 3 bases and at J to 6 bases, leaving 15 bases not matched to a gene. The CDR3 DNA sequence: TGTGCCAGCAGCCATAAGATCCCGACACAGGGGGTGAATGGCTACACCTTC. This sequence encodes CASSHKIPTQGVNGYTF.

This clonotype was detected many times. The rearrangement uses TRBV7-9 and TRBJ2-7, with D tentatively TRBD1 or TRBD2 (5 bases each). V was shortened by 1 base and J by 3 bases, with 10 bases between the two germline ends. CDR1 SEHNR and CDR2 FQNEAQ come from the germline V gene (reference sequence). There are 14 residues in the CDR3. The CDR3 region is CASSLGGALYEQYF. CDR3 DNA: TGTGCCAGCAGCTTAGGAGGGGCCCTCTACGAGCAGTACTTC.

This clonotype has a count of ten or more. The rearrangement uses TRBV4-1 and TRBJ2-7; TRBD2 aligns across 8 bases. With 1 base clipped from V and 3 bases from J, the junction kept 14 bases outside the gene matches. Germline V gene data show CDR1 as MGHRA and CDR2 as YSYEKL. The length of the CDR3 is 18 residues. The CDR3 nucleotides are TGCGCCAGCAGCCAAGGCGTATCCGGAGCGGGGGCCTTCTACGAGCAGTACTTC. This translates into CASSQGVSGAGAFYEQYF.

CDR3 bases: TGTGCCAGCAGCAAAGCGCGGGAAGGGCTCTCCTACGAGCAGTACTTC. Translation: CASSKAREGLSYEQYF. The V gene is TRBV21-1, the J gene TRBJ2-7; the table calls TRBD2, which could not be checked here. TRBV21-1 is a listed pseudogene. This CDR3 has 16 residues.

This clonotype occurred a few times. The chain has TRBV3-1 and TRBJ2-6; D not certain. Germline V gene sequence: CDR1 LGHDT, CDR2 YNNKEL (reference sequence). Trimming removed 2 bases at V and 1 base at J, with 9 bases between. The CDR3 is 16 residues long. The CDR3 coding sequence is TGTGCCAGCAGCCAAACGCGCGGTTCTGGGGCCAACGTCCTGACTTTC. Translated: CASSQTRGSGANVLTF.